The TCR beta chain described here comes from a study of blood T cells in healthy people across ages. It was with a sample-barcoded 5' primer and a J-beta primer mix that a second PCR of roughly 7 to 12 cycles was run. TCRdb reanalysed the 5' RACE reads using MiXCR and keeps one entry per CDR3 protein. The repertoire includes hundreds of thousands of distinct CDR3 sequences, around 50% of them detected once, and less than 20% sits in the top ten. This clonotype was found a few times. Healthy Caucasian individuals from Russia aged about 6 to 90 served as donors. This CDR3 comprises 17 residues. Germline V gives CDR1 MNHNS, CDR2 SASEGT. After removal of 4 bases from V and 5 bases from J, the junction contained 14 bases not matched to a gene.

The chain is built from TRBV6-1 and TRBJ2-5; TRBD2 aligns across 9 bases. The source is a man older than 75 in good health. The sample comprised blood. The CDR3 region is CASSAETSGSNGETQYF. The CDR3 bases are TGTGCCAGCAGTGCGGAGACTAGCGGATCCAACGGGGAGACCCAGTACTTC.